The T cell receptor (beta chain) described here comes from a study of beta chain features in type 1 diabetes. The whole isolated RNA underwent reverse transcription, so sequencing captured expressed TCRB transcripts. Method: immunoSEQ multiplex PCR; TCRdb's copy keeps in-frame clones and lacks some. This sample has some 150,000 clones, with around a tenth found just once. This clone was detected only a few times. The target antigen is unknown. Averaging roughly 100 mL, one heparinised blood draw was given by each donor. This CDR3 region has 14 residues. CDR1 is SGHRS and CDR2 is YFSETQ in the germline V gene. V gave up 4 bases and J gave up 3 bases; unmatched junction bases: 7. Study outcomes and limitations: TCRB repertoires of naive, central memory and Treg cells appeared more similar among patients than among healthy donors. In every one of the four CD4+ subsets, TCRB CDR3s were moderately but significantly shorter in Type 1 diabetes patients.

Input material: central memory CD4+ T cells from blood. V usage is TRBV5-1 and J usage is TRBJ2-7; TRBD2 matches at 7 bases. The receptor was derived from a man aged 18 to 30 in good health. Here the CDR3 DNA reads TGCGCCAGCAGCCCGAGCGGACTAGTCTACGAGCAGTACTTC. Amino acid sequence: CASSPSGLVYEQYF.